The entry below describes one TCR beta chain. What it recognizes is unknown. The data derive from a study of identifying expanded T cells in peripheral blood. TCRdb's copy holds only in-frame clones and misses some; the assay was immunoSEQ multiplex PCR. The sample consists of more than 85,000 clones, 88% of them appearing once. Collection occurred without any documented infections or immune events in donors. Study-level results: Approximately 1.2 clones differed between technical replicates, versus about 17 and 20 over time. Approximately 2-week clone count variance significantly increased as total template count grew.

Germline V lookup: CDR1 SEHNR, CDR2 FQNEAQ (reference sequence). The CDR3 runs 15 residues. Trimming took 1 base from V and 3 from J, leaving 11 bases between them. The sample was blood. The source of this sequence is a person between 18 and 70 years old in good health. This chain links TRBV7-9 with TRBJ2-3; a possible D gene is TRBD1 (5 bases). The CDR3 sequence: CASSLGAGLTDTQYF. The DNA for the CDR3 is TGTGCCAGCAGCTTAGGGGCAGGGTTGACAGATACGCAGTATTTT.